This note documents a single T cell receptor (beta chain) sequence. The protocol was immunoSEQ multiplex PCR, while the TCRdb copy is restricted to in-frame clones and leaves out a portion. The sample includes tens of thousands of clones, roughly 89% of them seen just once. The sample belongs to a study of blood T cell repertoires in COVID-19. The wider study: Sources were T cells, B-cell-depleted T cells, or PBMCs; the material itself was cDNA or gDNA.

Trimming took off 1 base at V and 1 base at J, with 11 bases between the two ends. This CDR3 comprises 15 residues. CDR1 is MNHEY and CDR2 is SMNVEV in the germline V gene (reference sequence). The TCR comes from a human donor in a cohort sampled during active COVID-19. The sample consisted of peripheral blood. This rearrangement joins TRBV27 to TRBJ2-7, with D possibly TRBD2 on 6 matching bases. The CDR3: CASSLYREDSYEQYF. The DNA for the CDR3 is TGTGCCAGCAGTTTATATAGGGAGGATTCCTACGAGCAGTACTTC.